Listed below are T cell receptor beta chains from one sample, sequenced in a study of cytomegalovirus exposure and HLA in healthy donors. Clones were sequenced by immunoSEQ multiplex PCR, and TCRdb holds only the in-frame ones, with some missing. The table lists more than 95,000 clones, roughly 70% of them singletons. Sequenced material: PBMCs. These receptors all come from a woman in her 50s in good health and CMV-seropositive. CDR3s include the opening cysteine and the closing phenylalanine or tryptophan. Each record gives: D gene, clone size, J gene, V gene, CDR3 DNA, CDR3 protein. D genes are given only for firm matches. Clone size is shown for a subset of rows, as once, few, many or a class of expanded clone.

TRBD1,once,TRBJ1-5,TRBV10-3,TGTGCCATCAGTTCCGGGACAGGGGGGGATCAGCCCCAGCATTTT,CAISSGTGGDQPQHF
TRBD2,NA,TRBJ2-7,TRBV7-2,TGTGCCAGCAGCTTAGCGGGACTAACCTACGAGCAGTACTTC,CASSLAGLTYEQYF
NA,NA,TRBJ1-1,TRBV30,TGTGCCTGGAGTCTGACAGGCACAAACACTGAAGCTTTCTTT,CAWSLTGTNTEAFF
TRBD1,NA,TRBJ2-7,TRBV11-2,TGTGCCAGCAGCTTAGCCTGGGACAGCTCCTACGAGCAGTACTTC,CASSLAWDSSYEQYF
NA,once,TRBJ1-1,TRBV10-3,TGTGCCATCAGTGAGGGGCGGGGGGGGACTGAAGCTTTCTTT,CAISEGRGGTEAFF
TRBD1,NA,TRBJ2-7,TRBV28,TGTGCCAGCCGGACAGGGGGTCGGTACGAGCAGTACTTC,CASRTGGRYEQYF
NA,NA,TRBJ1-2,TRBV5-4,TGTGCCAGCAGCCCTGGGCCGGACGGAGGCGACTTCTATGGCTACACCTTC,CASSPGPDGGDFYGYTF
TRBD1,NA,TRBJ1-2,TRBV2,TGTGCCAGCAGTGGGGGGGGACAGGGGTCAGGAGGCTACACCTTC,CASSGGGQGSGGYTF
TRBD1,NA,TRBJ2-7,TRBV10-3,TGTGCCATCAAAGCAGGACAGGGGGTTACCTACGAGCAGTACTTC,CAIKAGQGVTYEQYF
NA,NA,TRBJ2-7,TRBV27,TGTGCCAGCAGTCCAACCTCTTACAGCTACGAGCAGTACTTC,CASSPTSYSYEQYF
NA,few,TRBJ2-7,TRBV7-2,TGTGCCAGCAGCTTGGACGACAGGTCCTTCTCCTACGAGCAGTACTTC,CASSLDDRSFSYEQYF
NA,few,TRBJ1-5,TRBV28,TGTGCCAGCAGTTTCGAGGGGGATCAGCCCCAGCATTTT,CASSFEGDQPQHF
TRBD2,NA,TRBJ2-3,TRBV11-2,TGTGCCAGCAGCTCAGTTTGGGGTTGGGAGGGTAGCACAGATACGCAGTATTTT,CASSSVWGWEGSTDTQYF
NA,NA,TRBJ2-7,TRBV7-8,TGTGCCAGCAGCTTAGCGCGGAGTGGGGGGGCTACCTACGAGCAGTACTTC,CASSLARSGGATYEQYF
NA,NA,TRBJ1-4,TRBV4-2,TGTGCCAGCAGCCAAGAGAGGGCCGTAACTAATGAAAAACTGTTTTTT,CASSQERAVTNEKLFF